The T cell receptor beta chain described here comes from a study of CD8 T cells in Susac syndrome. Reverse transcription of roughly 0.45 to 1 ug RNA used random hexamers. Across 54 Vbeta and 13 Jbeta, TCR beta CDR3 was amplified with immunoSEQ multiplex PCR. One entry per CDR3 protein, called by TCRdb with MiXCR from the immunoSEQ multiplex PCR reads. In the table there are around 190,000 distinct CDR3 sequences, approximately 95% of which are singletons. Trimming removed 8 bases from V and 2 bases from J, with 12 bases in between. Germline V CDR1 and CDR2: DFQATT, SNEGSKA (reference sequence). The CDR3 has 12 residues.

The TCR originated in a human donor in good health. The V call is TRBV20-1, the J call TRBJ1-2; D is unresolved. Material: CD4+ T cells from PBMCs. The DNA of the CDR3 is TGCAGTCGTAATACAGAAAACTATGGCTACACCTTC. Its protein is CSRNTENYGYTF.